This T cell receptor beta chain was documented in a study of CD8 T cells in ankylosing spondylitis. Study results and limitations: Within ankylosing spondylitis blood, a TCR beta motif made up of eight highly homologous variants appeared to be characteristic. Significant enrichment of disease-linked clones was reportedly seen in matched ankylosing spondylitis synovial fluid.

This clonotype was found a few times. Its specificity is not known. The CDR3 is made up of 14 amino acids. V shed 4 bases and J 6 bases; nucleotides not matched to a gene: 9. Per the germline V gene, CDR1 is SGHRS and CDR2 is YFSETQ. TCRdb re-called the 5' RACE reads through MiXCR, storing one row per CDR3 protein. The top ten hold roughly 9% of the sample, which has around 330,000 distinct CDR3 sequences, around 10% seen once. The clonotype comes from a female donor with ankylosing spondylitis or in good health (not recorded which). The sample taken for sequencing was blood, either unsorted or a sorted T cell fraction (not recorded which). The chain uses TRBV5-1 and TRBJ2-7; TRBD1 agrees at 8 bases. Here the CDR3 reads CASSPRQGIGEQYF. CDR3 nucleotide sequence: TGCGCCAGCAGCCCACGACAGGGGATCGGCGAGCAGTACTTC.